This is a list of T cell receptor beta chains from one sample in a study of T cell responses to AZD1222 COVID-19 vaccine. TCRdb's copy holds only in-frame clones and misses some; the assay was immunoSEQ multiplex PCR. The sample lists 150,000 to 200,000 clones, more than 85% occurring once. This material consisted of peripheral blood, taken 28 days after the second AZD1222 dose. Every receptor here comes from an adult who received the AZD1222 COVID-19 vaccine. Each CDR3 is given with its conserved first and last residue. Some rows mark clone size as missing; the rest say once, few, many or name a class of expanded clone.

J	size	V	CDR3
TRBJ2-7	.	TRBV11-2	CASSSTGREQYF
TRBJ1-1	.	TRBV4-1	CASSQRIKVSNTEAFF
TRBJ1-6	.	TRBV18	CASSPLGTQNSPLHF
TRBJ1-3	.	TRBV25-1	CASRDRYSGNTIYF
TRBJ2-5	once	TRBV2	CASRRTVAIRDQETQYF
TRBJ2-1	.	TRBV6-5	CASSSGTGLEVQFF
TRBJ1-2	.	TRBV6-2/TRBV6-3	CASSYRTGPTPYGYTF
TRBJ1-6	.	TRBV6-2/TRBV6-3	CASSWSDSSPLHF
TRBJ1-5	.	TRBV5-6	CASSLARGGQPQHF
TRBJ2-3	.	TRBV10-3	CAISAWGVSGVPSTDTQYF
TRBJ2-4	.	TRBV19	CASSILFSGGLAKNIQYF
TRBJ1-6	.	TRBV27	CASSLFPEDNSPLHF
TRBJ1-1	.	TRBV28	CASSLVQISTEAFF
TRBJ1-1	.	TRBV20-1	CSASRGRLNTEAFF
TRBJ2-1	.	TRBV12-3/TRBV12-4	CASSYFDEQFF
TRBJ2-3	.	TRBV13	CASSLGLRGVYDTDTQYF
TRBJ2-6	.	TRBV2	CASSWKVGPGANVLTF
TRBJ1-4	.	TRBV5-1	CASSPRGDGNEKLFF
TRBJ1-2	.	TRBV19	CASSYHDRGAGGYTF
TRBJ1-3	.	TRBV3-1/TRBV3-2	CASNLGGAGNTIYF
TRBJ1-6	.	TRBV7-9	CASSFGGDSPLHF
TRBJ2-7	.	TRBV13	CASRNQEYYEQYF
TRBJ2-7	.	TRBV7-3	CASSVQGSTRLYEQYF
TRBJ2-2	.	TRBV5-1	CASSLEGANTGELFF
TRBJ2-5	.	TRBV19	CASSSGDRQETQYF
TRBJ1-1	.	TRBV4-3	CASSQVLGGAVMNTEAFF
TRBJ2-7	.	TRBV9	CASSVGGRGAHEQYF
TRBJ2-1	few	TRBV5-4	CASSLEGQGSPFF
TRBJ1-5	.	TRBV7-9	CASSLGGVGNQPQHF
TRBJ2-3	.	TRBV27	CARGHIRTGGPTDTQYF
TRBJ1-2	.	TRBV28	CASWRENYGYTF
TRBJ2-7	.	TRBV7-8	CASSLLGPVSGRAVTYEQYF
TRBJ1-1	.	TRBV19	CASSDQGGDTEAFF
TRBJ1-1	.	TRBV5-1	CASAGLNTEAFF
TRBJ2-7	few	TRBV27	CASSLYSGEQYF
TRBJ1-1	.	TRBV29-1	CSVAGTSGAFF
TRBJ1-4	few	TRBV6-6	CASSWQGDTLNEKLFF
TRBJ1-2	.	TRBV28	CASREGQAFNYGYTF
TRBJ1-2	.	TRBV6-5	CASKDLGGRGYTF
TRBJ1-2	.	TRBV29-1	CSAGTDYGYTF
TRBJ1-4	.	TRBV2	CASTYPWGVDEKLFF
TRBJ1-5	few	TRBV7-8	CASSFFSDRSNSNQPQHF
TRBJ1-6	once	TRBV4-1	CASSHVNHDRGHNSPLHF
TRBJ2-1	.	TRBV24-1	CATSEGLYNEQFF
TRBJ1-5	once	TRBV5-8	CASSWGNQPQHF
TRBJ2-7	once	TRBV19	CASSIHRARRYEQYF
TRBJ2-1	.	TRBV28	CASIPSWVEPRNEQFF
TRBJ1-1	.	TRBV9	CASSEKIFGTEAFF
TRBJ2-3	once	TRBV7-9	CASSFRETDTQYF
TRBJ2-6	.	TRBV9	CASEPQSGANVLTF
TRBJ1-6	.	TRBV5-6	CASSLGGTYNSPLHF
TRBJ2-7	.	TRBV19	CASSSPQDPYEQYF
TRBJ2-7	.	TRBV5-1	CASSLAWTGGYEQYF
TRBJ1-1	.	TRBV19	CASSYPGLGTEAFF
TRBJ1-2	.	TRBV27	CASSSGLASHYGYTF